This T cell receptor beta chain came from a study of T-cell memory formation after mild COVID-19. Findings and caveats of the study: Contracting clones from day 15 to 85 had balanced CD4/CD8; later expanders favoured CD4+. Mainly CM and EM harbored the contracting CD4+ clones; mainly EMRA harbored the CD8+ ones. Some SARS-CoV-2-responding clones were already detected in memory before infection.

This clonotype was seen a handful of times. Its antigen is not known. One entry per CDR3 protein results from TCRdb running MiXCR on the 5' RACE reads. The sample contains about 110,000 distinct CDR3 sequences, more than 15% of which appear only once. Looked up from germline, CDR1 is LNHDA and CDR2 is SQIVND (reference sequence). This CDR3 is built from 15 residues. Trimming left V 6 bases short and J 0 bases short, with 13 bases between. This TCR came from an adult woman who had mild COVID-19 (a few samples of this study predate the infection). Cell type and time point are not known. Sequenced material: PBMCs or a T cell subset sorted from them (not recorded which). The rearrangement joins TRBV19 to TRBJ2-3, with D possibly matching TRBD2 (5 bases). CDR3 coding DNA: TGTGCCAGTAGGCTTAGCGCCTCTAGCACAGATACGCAGTATTTT. Encoded protein: CASRLSASSTDTQYF.